These T cell receptor beta chains were read from a single sample in a study of blood T cells in healthy people across ages. One entry per CDR3 protein results from TCRdb running MiXCR on the 5' RACE reads. The sample lists 800,000 or so distinct CDR3 sequences, approximately 25% occurring once. This sample also appeared in a second study, on T cells of mothers and their children.

Sequencing was performed on blood. The receptor source for this set is a boy aged 5-17 years in good health. The CDR3 runs from the conserved cysteine through the conserved F or W. A D gene is named only where the DNA matches it firmly. Some rows mark clone size as missing; the rest say once, few, many or name a class of expanded clone.

V	size	J	D	DNA	CDR3
TRBV28	.	TRBJ2-7	TRBD1	TGTGCCAGTCAGGGGTGGGACAGGGCTTCCTACGAGCAGTACTTC	CASQGWDRASYEQYF
TRBV24-1	few	TRBJ1-2	TRBD1	TGTGCCACCAGCACCGGGACAGGGGTTGATGGCTACACCTTC	CATSTGTGVDGYTF
TRBV4-1	.	TRBJ2-1	TRBD1	TGCGCCAGCAGCCAAGATGATGGGACAGGGTACAATGAGCAGTTCTTC	CASSQDDGTGYNEQFF
TRBV7-9	few	TRBJ1-2	.	TGTGCCAGCAGCCCGCTGTCAGGGGCATCTAACTATGGCTACACCTTC	CASSPLSGASNYGYTF
TRBV29-1	.	TRBJ2-7	.	TGCAGCGTTCGGTGGAGGACTTCCTACGAGCAGTACTTC	CSVRWRTSYEQYF
TRBV27	few	TRBJ2-7	TRBD1	TGTGCCAGCAGTCTAACGTGGACAGGGGTCTACGAGCAGTACTTC	CASSLTWTGVYEQYF
TRBV7-2	few	TRBJ2-5	TRBD1	TGTGCCAGCAGCTTTCCCGGGACAGCCCAAGAGACCCAGTACTTC	CASSFPGTAQETQYF
TRBV20-1	.	TRBJ2-6	TRBD2	TGCAGTGCTAGCAGCGGGAGAAACGCTGGGGCCAACGTCCTGACTTTC	CSASSGRNAGANVLTF
TRBV7-2	few	TRBJ2-6	.	TGTGCCAGCGACACCGTGCCCTCTGGGGCCAACGTCCTGACTTTC	CASDTVPSGANVLTF
TRBV12-3/TRBV12-4	.	TRBJ2-7	TRBD1	TGTGCCAGCAGTTCGAACAGGGGGCTGTATGAGCAGTACTTC	CASSSNRGLYEQYF
TRBV5-1	few	TRBJ1-4	TRBD1	TGCGCCAGCAGCTCGGGACAGTGGACGGTTAATGAAAGACTGTTTTTT	CASSSGQWTVNERLFF
TRBV12-3/TRBV12-4	.	TRBJ1-6	.	TGTGCCAGCAGTCCGCTGGACGGGTATAATTCACCCCTCCACTTT	CASSPLDGYNSPLHF
TRBV20-1	.	TRBJ1-4	.	TGCAGTGCTAGTGAGTCGGGGGCGCTTGAAAAACTGTTTTTT	CSASESGALEKLFF
TRBV29-1	few	TRBJ2-7	.	TGCAGCGTTTTCGAAGGGTTAGACGAGCAGTACTTC	CSVFEGLDEQYF
TRBV7-2	.	TRBJ1-1	.	TGTGCCAGCAGCTTAAGTCCAAGTTGGACTGAAGCTTTCTTT	CASSLSPSWTEAFF
TRBV3-1	.	TRBJ1-4	.	TGTACCAGCAGCCCCGGACAGACAACTAATGAAAAACTGTTTTTT	CTSSPGQTTNEKLFF
TRBV15	once	TRBJ1-4	.	TGTGCCACCAGCCTCGGGGGGACAACTAATGAAAAACTGTTTTTT	CATSLGGTTNEKLFF
TRBV3-1	once	TRBJ2-7	.	TGTGCCAGCAGCCCATATAGCGGCCCCGAGCAGTACTTC	CASSPYSGPEQYF
TRBV7-2	.	TRBJ2-1	.	TGTGCCAGCAGCCCTAGAGTTAGCGGAATTAGGAATGAGCAGTTCTTC	CASSPRVSGIRNEQFF
TRBV7-2	few	TRBJ2-4	TRBD1	TGTGCCAGCACCCGGCCAGGGGGCATTCAGTACTTC	CASTRPGGIQYF
TRBV29-1	many	TRBJ2-1	TRBD2	TGCAGCGTTGATTACCGGCTAGCGGCGCACAATGAGCAGTTCTTC	CSVDYRLAAHNEQFF
TRBV3-1	.	TRBJ1-3	.	TGTGCCAGCAGCCAAGGCCCAGGCGTATCCATATATTTT	CASSQGPGVSIYF
TRBV14	.	TRBJ2-5	.	TGTGCCAGCAGCCTACAAGCGGCCAGGGTAGGGACCCAGTACTTC	CASSLQAARVGTQYF
TRBV7-8	.	TRBJ2-5	.	TGTGCCAGCAGCCAATACGACCAGGGCGGATTGGAGACCCAGTACTTC	CASSQYDQGGLETQYF
TRBV20-1	few	TRBJ1-5	TRBD1	TGCAGTGCCAGCTCGACAGGGAAGTTTCAGCCACAGCATTTT	CSASSTGKFQPQHF
TRBV14	few	TRBJ1-1	.	TGTGCCAGCAGCGCCATTGGGTCAGCTTTCTTT	CASSAIGSAFF
TRBV12-3/TRBV12-4	few	TRBJ2-5	TRBD2	TGTGCCAGCAGTTACTCGAGCGGGGGGGCAAGGTTCTTC	CASSYSSGGARFF
TRBV7-2	few	TRBJ2-7	TRBD2	TGTGCCAGCAGCTTAGCTAGCGGGAGGGCCTACGAGCAGTACTTC	CASSLASGRAYEQYF
TRBV7-2	few	TRBJ1-5	.	TGTGCCAGCAGCTTCGGTTGGGGGGGCCAGGGGAATCAGCCCCAGCATTTT	CASSFGWGGQGNQPQHF
TRBV7-2	.	TRBJ2-7	.	TGTGCCAGCAAACCGGACACTAGCTCCTACGAGCAGTACTTC	CASKPDTSSYEQYF
TRBV7-9	few	TRBJ1-2	TRBD1	TGTGCCAGCAGCTCGGGACAGACTAACTATGGCTACACCTTC	CASSSGQTNYGYTF
TRBV4-3	.	TRBJ2-1	TRBD2	TGCGCCAGCAGCCAAGATAGGTCTAGCGGGGGGGCGGGGGAGCAGTCCTTC	CASSQDRSSGGAGEQSF
TRBV29-1	few	TRBJ2-7	.	TGCAGCGTTGAGCCGGACGATAGCTACGAGCAGTACTTC	CSVEPDDSYEQYF
TRBV29-1	.	TRBJ2-7	.	TGCAGCGTTCTTATCTACGAGCAGTACTTC	CSVLIYEQYF
TRBV28	.	TRBJ2-7	.	TGTGCCAGCAGCCATACAGAGTCCTACGAGCAGTACTTC	CASSHTESYEQYF
TRBV7-9	.	TRBJ2-2	.	TGTGCCAGCAGCTTAATTCCAGCTCGGAACACCGGGGAGCTGTTTTTT	CASSLIPARNTGELFF
TRBV19	.	TRBJ1-2	TRBD1	TGTGCCAGTACTACTAACGCAGGGGGTTTCTCCTATGGCTACACCTTC	CASTTNAGGFSYGYTF
TRBV7-2	few	TRBJ2-1	.	TGTGCCAGCAGCTTCGGGGGTGTGTCTGAGCAGTTCTTC	CASSFGGVSEQFF
TRBV20-1	few	TRBJ1-2	TRBD1	TGCAGTGCTCGAGGGACAGGAGCGGGAAGAGAAGCTAACTATGGCTACACCTTC	CSARGTGAGREANYGYTF
TRBV20-1	.	TRBJ2-5	TRBD2	TGCAGTGCCCCAAATAGCGGGAGGGTTGGAGAGACCCAGTACTTC	CSAPNSGRVGETQYF
TRBV5-1	.	TRBJ1-1	.	TGCGCCAGCAGCCGCCAGCTGGGTCCGAACACTGAAGCTTTCTTT	CASSRQLGPNTEAFF
TRBV29-1	.	TRBJ2-7	.	TGCAGCTTTACAGGGTCCTACGAGCAGTACTTC	CSFTGSYEQYF
TRBV3-1	few	TRBJ2-1	TRBD2	TGTGCCAGCAGCCTCTTCGCGGGAGGGCCGGTGGATGAGCAGTTCTTC	CASSLFAGGPVDEQFF
TRBV20-1	.	TRBJ1-2	.	TGCAGTGCTAGGCTAATTAGGACGACCAACTATGGCTACACCTTC	CSARLIRTTNYGYTF
TRBV2	.	TRBJ2-7	TRBD2	TGTGCCAGCAGTGTAACTAGCGGGGGCGACCAGTACTTC	CASSVTSGGDQYF
TRBV2	.	TRBJ2-7	.	TGTGCCAGCAGTGGAGGGGCGGGCTACGAGCAGTACTTC	CASSGGAGYEQYF
TRBV29-1	.	TRBJ2-7	.	TGCGGCGTTGGGGGGGTGGCAGGGGAGTACGAGCAGTACTTC	CGVGGVAGEYEQYF
TRBV6-6	.	TRBJ1-5	.	TGTGCCAGCAGTTACATAGCAGGGACTAGCAATCAGCCCCAGCATTTT	CASSYIAGTSNQPQHF
TRBV3-1	.	TRBJ2-5	TRBD1	TGTGCCAGCAGCCAGGGCGCGACAGGGCTGGAGCAAGAGACCCAGTACTTC	CASSQGATGLEQETQYF
TRBV7-7	.	TRBJ2-6	.	TGTGCTAGTGGAAAAAGCTCTGGGGCCAACGTCCTGACTTTC	CASGKSSGANVLTF
TRBV7-2	.	TRBJ1-1	.	TGTGCCAGCAGCTCAGTATCCGGCGTTGGTACTGAAGCTTTCTTT	CASSSVSGVGTEAFF
TRBV6-6	.	TRBJ2-5	TRBD1	TGTGCCAGCAGTCAGCCCGGACAGGTTAAGTTCTTC	CASSQPGQVKFF
TRBV7-9	.	TRBJ2-3	.	TGTTCCAGCAGCTTAATAGCTGGGGATACGCAGTATTTT	CSSSLIAGDTQYF
TRBV7-2	.	TRBJ2-3	.	TGTGCCAGCAGCTTATGGGGCGCGGGGTTCACAGATACGCAGTATTTT	CASSLWGAGFTDTQYF
TRBV20-1	.	TRBJ2-1	.	TGCAGTGCTAGTTTGTGGGGGCCCGGTCTGTACAATGAGCAGTTCTTC	CSASLWGPGLYNEQFF
TRBV20-1	.	TRBJ2-2	.	TGCAGTAGCAGGGAGGTGAACACCGGGGAGCTGTTTTTT	CSSREVNTGELFF
TRBV7-2	.	TRBJ1-1	.	TGTGCCAGCAGCTTTGTGGGGGTTCACACTGAAGCTTTCTTT	CASSFVGVHTEAFF
TRBV25-1	few	TRBJ2-5	.	TGTGCCAGCAGTGGTTATTTGGGGATGGAGACCCAGTACTTC	CASSGYLGMETQYF
TRBV7-8	once	TRBJ2-1	TRBD2	TGTGCCAGCAGCTTACCGGCTAGCGGGACGGGTGAGCAGTTCTTC	CASSLPASGTGEQFF
TRBV7-3	.	TRBJ2-1	.	TGTGCCAGCAGCGCCCTGGACGGAAACAATGAGCAGTTCTTC	CASSALDGNNEQFF